The next 2 T cell receptor beta chains were all read from a single sample in a study of early T cells in non-severe SARS-CoV-2 infection. Using its own MiXCR run on the 5' RACE reads, TCRdb lists one record per CDR3 protein. The sample comprises more than 50,000 distinct CDR3 sequences, around 13% of which are singletons, and about a tenth rests with the top ten. The sample here was whole blood, taken at baseline. The receptors here all came from an adult who was a healthcare worker with PCR-confirmed SARS-CoV-2 infection or an uninfected control (not recorded which).

The chain is built from TRBV27 and TRBJ1-2, with D perhaps matching TRBD1 (5 bases). Trimming stripped 3 bases from V and 5 bases from J, with 10 bases between. This CDR3 comprises 13 residues. Germline V lookup: CDR1 MNHEY, CDR2 SMNVEV (reference sequence). The CDR3: CASSLGPTYGYTF. The DNA of the CDR3 is TGTGCCAGCAGTTTGGGACCTACATATGGCTACACCTTC.

This sequence joins TRBV29-1 and TRBJ1-1; D unclear. The germline V and J ends were trimmed by 3 bases and 11 bases, with 16 bases remaining between them. The CDR3 is 12 amino acids. Germline V lookup: CDR1 SQVTM, CDR2 ANQGSEA. This chain's CDR3 is CSVDSGTTAAFF. The CDR3, as DNA: TGCAGCGTTGATTCAGGCACTACGGCTGCTTTCTTT.